These 22 T cell receptor beta chains came from one sample sequenced in a study of blood T cell repertoires in COVID-19. Repertoires were generated with immunoSEQ multiplex PCR, while TCRdb's copy carries only in-frame clones and drops some. The profile covers 200,000 to 250,000 clones, with just over 85% appearing a single time and 5.9% taken by the ten largest. The sample consisted of peripheral blood. The origin of the receptors is a man aged 80 or over with acute or convalescent COVID-19.

The genes are TRBV18 and TRBJ1-2; D ambiguous. Germline V gene data show CDR1 as KGHSH and CDR2 as LQKENI. V lost 3 bases, J lost 3 bases, and 14 bases lay in between. The CDR3 totals 15 residues. This CDR3 reads CASSPPTTQYYGYTF. The CDR3 bases are TGTGCCAGCTCACCTCCTACCACCCAATACTATGGCTACACCTTC.

The chain employs TRBV4-1 and TRBJ1-1, with a tentative D call TRBD1 (5 bases). Germline assignment: CDR1 MGHRA and CDR2 YSYEKL. Trimming left V 0 bases short and J 5 bases short, with 10 bases between. This CDR3 has 14 residues. The CDR3 loop is CASSQDWGGTEAFF. The CDR3 DNA reads as TGCGCCAGCAGCCAAGATTGGGGGGGAACTGAAGCTTTCTTT.

This chain connects TRBV28 to TRBJ1-5; tentative D call: TRBD1 (5 bases). Germline V gene lookup returns CDR1 MDHEN and CDR2 SYDVKM. CDR3 length equals 14 residues. Trimming stripped 5 bases from V and 11 bases from J, with 19 bases between. CDR3 sequence reads: CASSPRWARGSQHF. CDR3 sequence (DNA): TGTGCCAGCAGTCCGCGATGGGCAAGGGGTTCCCAGCATTTT.

This clone was counted between two and nine times. The V and J genes are TRBV18 and TRBJ2-5, with a weak D call TRBD1 (6 bases). V dropped 0 bases and J dropped 4 bases, with 12 bases sitting between them. The germline V gene encodes CDR1 KGHSH and CDR2 LQKENI. The length of the CDR3 is 15 residues. The CDR3 loop reads CASSPPQGSGETQYF. Here the CDR3 DNA reads TGTGCCAGCTCACCACCGCAGGGGTCGGGAGAGACCCAGTACTTC.

V gene TRBV3-1 (or the pseudogene TRBV3-2) combines with J gene TRBJ2-1, with no clear D. CDR3 length: 14 amino acids. Trimming removed 0 bases from V and 1 base from J, with 4 bases in between. Germline values: CDR1 LGHDT, CDR2 YNNKEL (reference sequence). The CDR3 reads CASSQDSSYNEQFF. In DNA, the CDR3 is TGTGCCAGCAGCCAAGATTCTTCCTACAATGAGCAGTTCTTC.

The chain uses TRBV6-2 or TRBV6-3 and TRBJ1-2; 8 nucleotides align to TRBD1. Per the germline V gene, CDR1 is MNHEY and CDR2 is SVGEGT. V shed 4 bases and J 7 bases; nucleotides not matched to a gene: 8. CDR3 size: 14 residues. The CDR3 loop reads CASSWQGARIGYTF. In nucleotides, the CDR3 is TGTGCCAGCAGTTGGCAGGGGGCGCGAATTGGCTACACCTTC.

The chain is built from TRBV6-2 or TRBV6-3 and TRBJ1-2, with TRBD1 identical over 7 bases. The J segment lost 4 bases and the V segment lost 6 bases, leaving 8 bases of the junction unmatched. This CDR3 is 14 amino acids long. Per the germline V gene, CDR1 is MNHEY and CDR2 is SVGEGT. The CDR3 coding sequence is TGTGCCAGCAGCCGCCCCGGGACAGCCTATGGCTACACCTTC. Protein product: CASSRPGTAYGYTF.

The gene calls are TRBV10-2 and TRBJ1-4, with D unresolved. V lost 6 bases to trimming and J lost 0 bases, with 11 bases between them. Germline V lookup: CDR1 WSHSY, CDR2 SAAADI. The length of the CDR3 is 15 residues. The CDR3 loop is CASSRDLATNEKLFF. Written as DNA, the CDR3 is TGCGCCAGCAGCCGGGATCTGGCAACTAATGAAAAACTGTTTTTT.

The chain employs TRBV28 and TRBJ2-7; D may be TRBD2 (5 bases). The CDR3 is 14 residues long. Germline-derived CDR1 and CDR2 are MDHEN and SYDVKM. V dropped 5 bases and J dropped 7 bases, with 18 bases sitting between them. The CDR3 nucleotides read TGTGCCAGCAGTCAACACGGGGTTGCCAGAGAGCAGTACTTC. It codes for CASSQHGVAREQYF.

This clone appeared a single time. V and J are TRBV10-3 and TRBJ1-2, with unresolved D. There are 14 residues in the CDR3. Trimming cost V 4 bases and J 1 base, with 10 bases left between them. From germline, CDR1 is ENHRY and CDR2 SYGVKD. CDR3 nucleotides: TGTGCCATCAGTGCCTACGGGAATAACTATGGCTACACCTTC. Translation gives CAISAYGNNYGYTF.

The rearrangement links TRBV6-1 to TRBJ2-1; the match to TRBD2 covers 13 bases. V lost 3 bases to trimming and J lost 3 bases; unmatched junction nucleotides: 11. Per the germline V gene, CDR1 is MNHNS and CDR2 is SASEGT. This CDR3 has 19 residues. The CDR3 coding sequence is TGTGCCAGCAGTGACTTGCTTCGGACTAGCGGGAGAGGCTACAATGAGCAGTTCTTC. It translates to CASSDLLRTSGRGYNEQFF.

This clone showed up just once. The chain links TRBV7-8 to TRBJ2-2; D may be TRBD1 (5 bases). Germline CDR1 reads SGHVS; CDR2 reads FQNEAQ. This CDR3 comprises 16 residues. Trimming cost V 1 base and J 0 bases, with 9 bases left between them. CDR3 loop: CASSLEGRANTGELFF. CDR3 nucleotides: TGTGCCAGCAGCTTAGAAGGCAGGGCGAACACCGGGGAGCTGTTTTTT.

J is TRBJ2-2 and V is TRBV27; no firm D call. This CDR3 spans 16 amino acids. V shed 2 bases and J shed 3 bases, with 13 bases lying between them. Germline CDR1 and CDR2: MNHEY and SMNVEV (reference sequence). The DNA of the CDR3 is TGTGCCAGCAGTTTAACAAACGGAGCGTACACCGGGGAGCTGTTTTTT. Residues: CASSLTNGAYTGELFF.

V usage is TRBV9 and J usage is TRBJ2-1, with 13 bases aligning to TRBD2. The CDR3 consists of 20 residues. CDR1 is SGDLS, CDR2 YYNGEE, per germline. J lost 0 bases, V lost 0 bases, and 9 bases had no gene match. The CDR3 nucleotides read TGTGCCAGCAGCGTAGGACCCGGGACTAGCGGGAACCACTCCTACAATGAGCAGTTCTTC. Translation: CASSVGPGTSGNHSYNEQFF.

A single count supports this clone. The chain has TRBV29-1 and TRBJ1-1; TRBD1 aligns across 7 bases. Looked up from germline, CDR1 is SQVTM and CDR2 is ANQGSEA. This CDR3 contains 12 residues. V lost 7 bases and J lost 7; bases outside the gene matches: 9. CDR3 bases: TGCAGCGCCGACCAACCAGGGGGTGAAGCTTTCTTT. This translates into CSADQPGGEAFF.

The J gene is TRBJ2-5, the V gene TRBV28; a possible D gene is TRBD2 (5 bases). The CDR3 runs 15 residues. With 5 bases removed from V and 4 bases from J, the gap between germline ends came to 17 bases. The germline V gene encodes CDR1 MDHEN and CDR2 SYDVKM. The CDR3: CASSQPGSIPETQYF. DNA of the CDR3: TGTGCCAGCAGTCAGCCTGGGAGTATCCCAGAGACCCAGTACTTC.

V usage is TRBV6-5 and J usage is TRBJ1-5, with 10 positions matching TRBD1. The CDR3 runs to 15 residues. The V and J ends lost 2 bases and 2 bases, in that order; junction bases with no gene match: 0. Germline V gene sequence: CDR1 MNHEY, CDR2 SVGAGI. The CDR3 nucleotides are TGTGCCAGCAGTTACGGGACAGGGGGCAATCAGCCCCAGCATTTT. Its translation: CASSYGTGGNQPQHF.

This clone was recorded a few times. The CDR3 loop is CASSIDLVSGRPGTQYF. The CDR3 bases are TGTGCCAGTAGTATAGATCTTGTCTCAGGGCGGCCTGGGACCCAGTACTTC. J is TRBJ2-5 and V is TRBV19; weak D call: TRBD1 (5 bases). Germline V gene sequence: CDR1 LNHDA, CDR2 SQIVND (reference sequence). V was cut by 0 bases and J by 7 bases, with 21 bases left in between. CDR3 size: 17 residues.

The V gene is TRBV3-1 (or the pseudogene TRBV3-2), the J gene TRBJ2-7; 7 bases match TRBD1. This CDR3 has 17 amino acids. Germline V gene sequence: CDR1 LGHDT, CDR2 YNNKEL (reference sequence). V dropped 3 bases and J dropped 1; count of bases not matched to a gene: 12. DNA of the CDR3: TGTGCCAGCAGCCATCCTACAGGGAAGGGGGCATCCTACGAGCAGTACGTC. Translating it yields CASSHPTGKGASYEQYV.

V and J are TRBV24-1 and TRBJ2-5; the match to TRBD1 covers 7 bases. Germline CDR1 and CDR2: KGHDR and SFDVKD. This CDR3 region has 17 residues. With V trimmed by 3 bases and J by 2 bases, 11 bases remained unmatched. The DNA of the CDR3 is TGTGCCACCAGTGATAGACCTGGGACAGCCAATCAAGAGACCCAGTACTTC. Encoded protein: CATSDRPGTANQETQYF.

The CDR3 region is CASSQGQLPNYGYTF. The CDR3 nucleotides read TGTGCCAGCAGCCAAGGACAGCTTCCTAACTATGGCTACACCTTC. This chain connects TRBV4-2 to TRBJ1-2; weak D call: TRBD1 (5 bases). The CDR3 has 15 amino acids. From germline, CDR1 is LGHNA and CDR2 YNFKEQ. V shed 1 base and J shed 0 bases, with 9 bases lying between them.

The chain employs TRBV18 and TRBJ1-2, with 10 bases lining up with TRBD1. V lost 2 bases and J lost 1; bases outside the gene matches: 1. This CDR3 is built from 15 residues. Germline V gene lookup returns CDR1 KGHSH and CDR2 LQKENI. The CDR3 bases are TGTGCCAGCTCACCAGGGACAGGGGTTAACTATGGCTACACCTTC. This translates into CASSPGTGVNYGYTF.